This TCR beta chain derives from a study of identifying expanded T cells in peripheral blood. Study outcomes and limitations: Across healthy donors, higher total template counts meant significantly greater roughly 2-week count variance. About 1.3 clones differed between technical replicates, versus approximately 16 and 19 over time.

CDR1 and CDR2 from the germline V gene are MDHEN and SYDVKM. Trimming took 8 bases from V and 1 from J; bases not matched to a gene: 5. The CDR3 length is 15 residues. This table comes from immunoSEQ multiplex PCR, and its TCRdb copy is limited to in-frame clones, with some not included. The repertoire includes some 78,000 clones, approximately 84% of them detected once, and approximately 18% sits in the top ten. To note about this clone: Its cognate antigen is unknown.

This sequence joins TRBV28 and TRBJ2-1, with TRBD2 matching 10 bases. The material sequenced was blood. The sequence derives from a person aged 18 to 75 in good health. The CDR3 DNA reads TGTGCCAGCTGCCCGACTAGCGGGTCCTACAATGAGCAGTTCTTC. It codes for CASCPTSGSYNEQFF.